Here is one T cell receptor beta chain with its context. This entry belongs to a study of shared clonotypes between healthy human individuals. Germline assignment: CDR1 LNHDA and CDR2 SQIVND (reference sequence). The CDR3 loop spans 15 amino acids. Deletions cut 6 bases from V and 1 base from J, with 15 bases between. Profiled with immunoSEQ multiplex PCR; TCRdb holds only in-frame clones, not every one. The data contain about 2.3 million clones, just under 95% of them singletons. The chain combines TRBV19 with TRBJ1-1; D gene ambiguous. Sequencing was carried out using naive CD4+ T cells from PBMCs. Subset denoted: CD45RA+ positively selected. The receptor was derived from a young man in good health. Some clones in this sample may be carry-over from other donors' samples. This CDR3 reads CASRTTSDGNTEAFF. CDR3 DNA: TGTGCCAGTAGAACCACATCGGACGGGAACACTGAAGCTTTCTTT.